This TCR beta chain was recorded in a study of post-analysis software for immune sequencing data. Study-wide context: Recorded disease courses covered relapsing-remitting, secondary progressive and progressive-relapsing multiple sclerosis. Some patients had no subtype annotation. Broader study findings: Batch-matched samples strongly co-clustered by F measure. Controls had lower frequencies than patients of about five TRBV segments, which included TRBV5-6, TRBV5-1 and TRBV20-1. Patients with multiple sclerosis recorded significantly lower normalized Chao1 diversity than controls, the study found.

In regard to this clonotype: Its antigen is unknown.

CDR1 MDHEN and CDR2 SYDVKM come from the germline V gene. V was pared by 8 bases and J by 9 bases, with 14 bases between. The CDR3 length is 13 residues. Presence of unique molecular identifiers characterized the TCR beta cDNA libraries. TCRdb called the PCR reads again in MiXCR, with one record for every CDR3 protein. In the table there are a few hundred thousand distinct CDR3 sequences, less than 40% of which are singletons. The chain couples TRBV28 to TRBJ1-6, with D hard to call. The receptor's source is a girl aged 5 to 17 with multiple sclerosis. Sequencing was done on a sample of blood. CDR3 sequence: CASRRTAGSPLHF. The CDR3 DNA reads TGTGCCAGCCGGCGGACCGCTGGTTCACCCCTCCACTTT.